The T cell receptor beta chain under discussion was sequenced for a study of blood T cell repertoires in COVID-19 (dated by TCRdb to 2019 to 2021). General notes on the study: The collaborator samples originated in the United States, Italy and Spain and spanned the acute and convalescent phases of COVID-19. Where available, HLA class I and class II types were obtained from metadata supplied by the sample provider rather than from assay-based typing. Deeply sampled blood TCRbeta repertoires from subjects exposed to, actively infected with, or recovered from COVID-19 were included in the dataset. Nearly every sample came with metadata listing a de-identified subject ID, COVID-19 status, age in years and sex. The repertoires were made available in a free public database intended to serve as a resource for research on the immune response to SARS-CoV-2. The samples were drawn from two sources: the first 160 participants of the ongoing ImmuneRACE study, and over 1,000 subjects contributed by 6 global collaborators. The prospective study material was composed of cDNA or gDNA derived from T cells, B-cell-depleted T cells, or PBMCs. Study-wide findings and limitations: Clinical and demographic metadata were provided uncurated, with the amount varying by source and participant.

Participants in the prospective study were aged roughly 18 to 100 years, lived in under 30 United States geographic areas, and enrolled through a virtual design. To assign participants to cohorts, the prospective study relied on clinical history that participants themselves reported in a screening survey and a study questionnaire. For ImmuneRACE Cohort 3, a participant was defined as recovered based on two consecutive negative NP/OP PCR tests, clearance by a healthcare professional, or resolution of symptoms. Each participant in the prospective study had whole blood, serum and a nasopharyngeal or oropharyngeal swab collected by mobile phlebotomists. Over an approximately 2-month period, participants in the prospective study had the option of providing additional blood draws and questionnaires. Before DNA extraction, blood samples from the prospective study were shipped at room temperature or frozen.

Its CDR3 holds 13 amino acids, cysteine through phenylalanine. CDR3 DNA is the only sequence kept; it has 39 bases, read in frame from the first base. The germline V gene gives CDR1 as MNHEY and CDR2 as SVGAGI. A distance of 15 bases separates the germline ends of V and J, which lose 8 bases and 8 bases respectively. Concerning this clone itself: It has no known antigen specificity. No clone much larger than this one lies a single base away; base qualities are absent.

TCRbeta CDR3 regions were amplified from genomic DNA by means of the immunoSEQ Assay, a bias-controlled multiplex PCR. The authors processed their data as follows. Within the assay, amplification of reference gene primers was used to estimate how many nucleated cells each sample contained. To quantify the absolute abundance of each unique TCRbeta CDR3 rearrangement, sequence reads were collapsed and filtered. For each sample, productive Simpson clonality was calculated as the square root of Simpson's diversity index across productive rearrangements. Entries here come from immuneACCESS through TCRdb and include only in-frame sequences with V and J called. Some clones fail to appear in such tables; in the studies checked, an unresolved V gene covers under half of the shortfall, and the cause of the remainder is unknown. The D gene and trimming were derived from the DNA, and the V and J assignments and clone size from that table. For this sample the table gives 150,000 to 200,000 clones, of which about 88% were detected only once. Roughly 8.6% of the sample is taken by the ten largest.

Here the chain combines TRBV6-5 and TRBJ2-2; TRBD1 is a weak D gene call, 7 bases matching. The clonotype was recovered from a woman between 18 and 30 years old who had recovered from COVID-19. Sample: PBMCs or T cells enriched from blood (not recorded which). The DNA sequence reads TGTGCCAGCCACAGGGGTGGAGGGGGGGAGCTGTTTTTT. Translated, it reads CASHRGGGGELFF.